Listed here are 14 T cell receptor beta chains from one sample, sequenced in a study of human T cells and chemical hapten exposure. As to time point: patch test 2, 6 weeks after DPC sensitization. Treatment indicated: therapeutic diphenylcyclopropenone sensitization with weekly scalp DPC. Via MiXCR, TCRdb re-called the RACE reads, giving one row per CDR3 protein. The sample consists of a few hundred thousand distinct CDR3 sequences, roughly 6% of them appearing once. Source: whole blood, taken in connection with sensitization to the hapten diphenylcyclopropenone (DPC). The source is a woman between 18 and 29 years old with alopecia areata. Some clones in this sample may be carry-over from other donors' samples.

This clonotype was detected only a few times. The CDR3 nucleotides are TGTGCCAGCAGGCCAACAGGGATGAACACTGAAGCTTTCTTT. Protein: CASRPTGMNTEAFF. The rearrangement uses TRBV12-3 or TRBV12-4 and TRBJ1-1; D might be TRBD1 (6 bases). The CDR3 has 14 amino acids. Trimming took off 6 bases at V and 0 bases at J, with 11 bases between the two ends.

This chain uses TRBV6-1 with TRBJ1-5; possible D gene TRBD1, 5 bases. Per germline, CDR1 MNHNS and CDR2 SASEGT. Trimming stripped 2 bases from V and 1 base from J, with 12 bases between. This CDR3 is built from 16 residues. Here the CDR3 reads CASSELGLRSNQPQHF. The CDR3 region has the DNA TGTGCCAGCAGTGAACTGGGGCTCAGGAGCAATCAGCCCCAGCATTTT.

The V and J genes are TRBV3-1 and TRBJ2-5; 9 bases match TRBD1. The V segment lost 6 bases and the J segment 5 bases; nucleotides outside the gene matches: 10. The CDR3 is 15 amino acids. Germline lookup yields CDR1 LGHDT and CDR2 YNNKEL (reference sequence). Here the CDR3 reads CASRPRQGGGETQYF. The CDR3 nucleotides read TGTGCCAGCAGGCCCCGACAGGGGGGCGGTGAGACCCAGTACTTC.

This clonotype has a handful of counts. The chain is built from TRBV5-1 and TRBJ1-2; 7 nucleotides agree with TRBD1. CDR1 SGHRS and CDR2 YFSETQ come from the germline V gene. This CDR3 is 17 amino acids long. Trimming removed 6 bases from V and 13 bases from J; junction bases left unmatched: 27. The CDR3 protein is CASNRPGQTIFRGICTF. In DNA form, the CDR3 reads TGCGCCAGCAACCGCCCGGGACAGACCATATTCCGTGGAATTTGCACCTTC.

This clonotype was seen at least ten times. V gene TRBV29-1 combines with J gene TRBJ2-5, with a tentative D call TRBD2 (6 bases). The germline V gene encodes CDR1 SQVTM and CDR2 ANQGSEA. V lost 6 bases and J 5 bases, leaving 16 bases between the germline ends. The CDR3 covers 13 residues. CDR3: CSVGGTFPETQYF. In DNA, the CDR3 is TGCAGCGTGGGCGGGACTTTCCCGGAGACCCAGTACTTC.

The sample holds many counts of this clonotype. The chain uses TRBV7-3 and TRBJ2-1, with 7 positions matching TRBD2. Germline lookup yields CDR1 SGHTA and CDR2 FQGTGA. The CDR3 is 15 amino acids. With 1 base clipped from V and 5 bases from J, the junction kept 5 bases outside the gene matches. The CDR3 DNA sequence: TGTGCCAGCAGCTTAAAGCGGGGCGGGGACAATGAGCAGTTCTTC. Translating it yields CASSLKRGGDNEQFF.

The chain has TRBV6-5 and TRBJ1-2, with TRBD1 matching over 8 bases. The J segment lost 4 bases and the V segment lost 4 bases, leaving 11 bases of the junction unmatched. Per germline, CDR1 MNHEY and CDR2 SVGAGI. The CDR3 extends over 16 amino acids. The CDR3 DNA reads as TGTGCCAGCAGTTCCCTGACAGGGGACTATGGCTATGGCTACACCTTC. This translates into CASSSLTGDYGYGYTF.

The chain carries TRBV7-2 and TRBJ2-1; TRBD1 or TRBD2 may be the D gene (6 bases each). Trimming stripped 2 bases from V and 5 bases from J, with 13 bases between. The V gene's germline CDR1 is SGHTA and CDR2 FQGNSA. This CDR3 contains 15 residues. CDR3: CASSLSSGDNNEQFF. Here the CDR3 DNA reads TGTGCCAGCAGCTTATCATCGGGGGACAACAATGAGCAGTTCTTC.

This clonotype was recorded a few times. The chain couples TRBV12-5 to TRBJ2-1, with 10 bases matching TRBD1. Per the germline V gene, CDR1 is LGHNT and CDR2 is FRNRAP. Germline trimming cut 6 bases from V and 9 bases from J; bases unmatched to any gene: 8. The CDR3 spans 14 residues. Here the CDR3 reads CASGQGQGFGEQFF. In DNA, the CDR3 is TGTGCTAGTGGGCAGGGACAGGGGTTTGGTGAGCAGTTCTTC.

V and J are TRBV10-1 and TRBJ2-2, with 7 positions matching TRBD1. Germline V gene sequence: CDR1 WNHNN, CDR2 SYGVQD (reference sequence). The CDR3 has 15 amino acids. Germline trimming cut 3 bases from V and 1 base from J; bases unmatched to any gene: 2. As DNA, the CDR3 is TGCGCCAGCAGTGAAGGGGGCAGGAACACCGGGGAGCTGTTTTTT. It encodes CASSEGGRNTGELFF.

This clonotype occurred many times. The chain joins TRBV4-3 to TRBJ1-2; D gene ambiguous. The V gene's germline CDR1 is LGHNA and CDR2 YSLEER. This CDR3 has 14 amino acids. Trimming shortened V by 1 base and J by 4 bases, and 10 bases separated the two germline ends. This chain's CDR3 is CASSQVGSFYGYTF. CDR3 sequence (DNA): TGCGCCAGCAGCCAAGTCGGAAGTTTCTATGGCTACACCTTC.

This chain uses TRBV12-3 or TRBV12-4 with TRBJ2-7; D is uncertain. The CDR3 is 12 amino acids. Trimming removed 6 bases from V and 0 bases from J, with 6 bases in between. CDR3 DNA sequence: TGTGCCAGCAGACTGAACTCCTACGAGCAGTACTTC. It codes for CASRLNSYEQYF.

This clonotype was seen a handful of times. This chain links TRBV24-1 with TRBJ1-5, with TRBD1 matching 8 bases. The trim removed 4 bases at V and 9 bases at J, leaving 10 bases unmatched. The CDR3 consists of 15 residues. The germline V gene has CDR1 KGHDR and CDR2 SFDVKD. The CDR3 protein is CATSDRRTGSSPQHF. The DNA of the CDR3 is TGTGCCACCAGTGACCGGCGGACAGGGTCATCGCCCCAGCATTTT.

This rearrangement joins TRBV6-2 or TRBV6-3 to TRBJ2-2; D is ambiguous. Germline V gene sequence: CDR1 MNHEY, CDR2 SVGEGT. V lost 2 bases and J lost 3, with 4 bases in between. The CDR3 contains 13 residues. The CDR3: CASSYEDTGELFF. The DNA for the CDR3 is TGTGCCAGCAGTTACGAGGACACCGGGGAGCTGTTTTTT.